This T cell receptor (beta chain) appears in the sequencing data of a study of T-cell reconstitution after alpha-beta-depleted transplantation in children. Study-wide results and limits: Once a year had passed after transplant, T-cell counts and diversity came mostly from newly produced T cells.

On this clonotype itself: Its antigen is as yet unknown.

J gave up 0 bases and V 7 bases, and 6 bases lay outside the gene matches. Looked up from germline, CDR1 is SGHRS and CDR2 is YFSETQ. CDR3 size: 14 residues. Unique molecular identifiers featured in how the TCRbeta library was prepared. TCRdb ran MiXCR on the PCR reads and lists one entry per CDR3 protein. The repertoire holds roughly 180,000 distinct CDR3 sequences, over 8.5% seen once, with roughly 13% in the top ten. Material: PBMCs, obtained before TCRalphabeta/CD19-depleted stem cell transplant. The chain joins TRBV5-1 to TRBJ2-7, with 8 bases identical to TRBD2. This receptor was identified in a boy between 2 and 15 years old with acute myeloid leukemia, due to receive a stem cell transplant. The CDR3 DNA sequence: TGCGCCAGCGGGGAGCGGGAGTTCTCCTACGAGCAGTACTTC. This sequence encodes CASGEREFSYEQYF.